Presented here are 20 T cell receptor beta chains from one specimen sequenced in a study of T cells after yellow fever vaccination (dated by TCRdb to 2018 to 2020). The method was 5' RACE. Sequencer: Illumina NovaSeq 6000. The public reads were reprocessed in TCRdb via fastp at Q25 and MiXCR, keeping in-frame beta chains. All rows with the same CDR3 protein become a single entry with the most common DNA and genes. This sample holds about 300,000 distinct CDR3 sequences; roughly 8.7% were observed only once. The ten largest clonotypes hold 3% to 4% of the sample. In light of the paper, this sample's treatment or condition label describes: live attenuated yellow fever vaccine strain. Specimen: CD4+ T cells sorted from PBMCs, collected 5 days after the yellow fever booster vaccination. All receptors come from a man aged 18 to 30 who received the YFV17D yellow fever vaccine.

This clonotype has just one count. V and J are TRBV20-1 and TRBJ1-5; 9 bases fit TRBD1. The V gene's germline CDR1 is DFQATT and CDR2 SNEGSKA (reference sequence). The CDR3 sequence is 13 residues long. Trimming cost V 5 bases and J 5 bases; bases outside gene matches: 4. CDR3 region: CSAGRQGDQPQHF. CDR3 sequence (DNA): TGCAGTGCTGGACGACAGGGGGATCAGCCCCAGCATTTT.

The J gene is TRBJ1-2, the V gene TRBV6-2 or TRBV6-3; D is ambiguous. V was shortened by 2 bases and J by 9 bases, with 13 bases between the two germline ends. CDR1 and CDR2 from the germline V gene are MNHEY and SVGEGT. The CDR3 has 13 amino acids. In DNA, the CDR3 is TGTGCCAGCAGTTACCCCGGCCACATCAGCTACACCTTC. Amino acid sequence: CASSYPGHISYTF.

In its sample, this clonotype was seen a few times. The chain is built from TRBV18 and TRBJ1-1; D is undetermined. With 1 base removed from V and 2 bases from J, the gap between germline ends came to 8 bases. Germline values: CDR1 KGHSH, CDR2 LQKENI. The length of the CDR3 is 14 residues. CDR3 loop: CASSPQGKNTEAFF. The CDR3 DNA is TGTGCCAGCTCACCACAGGGTAAAAACACTGAAGCTTTCTTT.

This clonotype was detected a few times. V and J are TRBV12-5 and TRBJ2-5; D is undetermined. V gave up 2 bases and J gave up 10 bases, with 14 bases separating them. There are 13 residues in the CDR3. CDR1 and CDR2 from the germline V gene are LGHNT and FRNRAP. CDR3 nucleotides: TGTGCTAGTGGTTTGACCCCTCGGACGGGCCAGTACTTC. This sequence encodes CASGLTPRTGQYF.

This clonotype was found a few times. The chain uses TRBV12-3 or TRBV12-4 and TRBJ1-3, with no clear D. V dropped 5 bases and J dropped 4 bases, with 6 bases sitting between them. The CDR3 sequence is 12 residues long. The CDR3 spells CASSRVGNTIYF. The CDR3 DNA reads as TGTGCCAGCAGTAGAGTGGGAAACACCATATATTTT.

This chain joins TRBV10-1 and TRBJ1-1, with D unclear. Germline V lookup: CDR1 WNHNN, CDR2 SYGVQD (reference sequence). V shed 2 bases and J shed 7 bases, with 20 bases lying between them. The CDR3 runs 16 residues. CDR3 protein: CASSERDTPRGGEAFF. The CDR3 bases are TGCGCCAGCAGTGAGAGAGACACACCACGTGGCGGTGAAGCTTTCTTT.

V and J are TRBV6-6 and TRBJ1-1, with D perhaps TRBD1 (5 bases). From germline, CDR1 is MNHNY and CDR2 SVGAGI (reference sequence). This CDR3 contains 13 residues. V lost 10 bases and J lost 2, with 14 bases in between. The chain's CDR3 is CATRDGDNTEAFF. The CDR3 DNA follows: TGTGCCACCAGGGACGGAGATAACACTGAAGCTTTCTTT.

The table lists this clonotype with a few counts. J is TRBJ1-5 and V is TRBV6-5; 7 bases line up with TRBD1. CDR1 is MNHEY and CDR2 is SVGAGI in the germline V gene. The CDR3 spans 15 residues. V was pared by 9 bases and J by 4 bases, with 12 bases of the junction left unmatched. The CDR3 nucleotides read TGTGCCAGTAGCTCGGAGGGGGCTCGGAATCAGCCCCAGCATTTT. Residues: CASSSEGARNQPQHF.

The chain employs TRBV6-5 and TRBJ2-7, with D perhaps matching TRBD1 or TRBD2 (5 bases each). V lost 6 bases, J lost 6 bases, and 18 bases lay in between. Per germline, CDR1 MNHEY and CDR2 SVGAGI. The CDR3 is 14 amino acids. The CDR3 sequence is CASSRDVKLPEQYF. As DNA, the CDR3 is TGTGCCAGCAGCAGGGACGTAAAATTGCCCGAGCAGTACTTC.

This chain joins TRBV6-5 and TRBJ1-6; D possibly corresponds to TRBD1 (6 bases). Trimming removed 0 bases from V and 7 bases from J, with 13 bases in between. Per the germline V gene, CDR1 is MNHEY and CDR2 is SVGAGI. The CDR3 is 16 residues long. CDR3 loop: CASSYSNQDRNSPLHF. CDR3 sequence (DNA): TGTGCCAGCAGTTACTCGAATCAGGACAGAAATTCACCCCTCCACTTT.

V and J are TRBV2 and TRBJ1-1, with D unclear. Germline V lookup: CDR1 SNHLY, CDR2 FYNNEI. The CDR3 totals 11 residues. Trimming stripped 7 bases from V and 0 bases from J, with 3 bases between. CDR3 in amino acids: CASTLNTEAFF. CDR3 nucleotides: TGTGCCAGCACGTTGAACACTGAAGCTTTCTTT. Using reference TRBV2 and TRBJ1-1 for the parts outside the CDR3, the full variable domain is EPEVTQTPSHQVTQMGQEVILRCVPISNHLYFYWYRQILGQKVEFLVSFYNNEISEKSEIFDDQFSVERPDGSNFTLKIRSTKLEDSAMYFCASTLNTEAFFGQGTRLTVV.

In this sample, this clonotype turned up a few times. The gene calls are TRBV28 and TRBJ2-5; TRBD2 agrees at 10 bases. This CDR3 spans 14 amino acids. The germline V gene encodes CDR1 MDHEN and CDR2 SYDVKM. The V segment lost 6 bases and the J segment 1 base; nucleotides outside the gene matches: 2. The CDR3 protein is CASRSGGAQETQYF. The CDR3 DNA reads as TGTGCCAGCAGAAGCGGGGGGGCCCAAGAGACCCAGTACTTC. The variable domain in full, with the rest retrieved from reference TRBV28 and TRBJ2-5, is DVKVTQSSRYLVKRTGEKVFLECVQDMDHENMFWYRQDPGLGLRLIYFSYDVKMKEKGDIPEGYSVSREKKERFSLILESASTNQTSMYLCASRSGGAQETQYFGPGTRLLVL.

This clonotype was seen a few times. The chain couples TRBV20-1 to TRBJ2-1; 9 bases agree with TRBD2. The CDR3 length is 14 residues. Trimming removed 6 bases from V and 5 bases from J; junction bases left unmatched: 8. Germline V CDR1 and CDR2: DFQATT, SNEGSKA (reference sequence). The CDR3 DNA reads TGCAGTGCCCCAAGAGCGGGGGGCCACAATGAGCAGTTCTTC. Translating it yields CSAPRAGGHNEQFF.

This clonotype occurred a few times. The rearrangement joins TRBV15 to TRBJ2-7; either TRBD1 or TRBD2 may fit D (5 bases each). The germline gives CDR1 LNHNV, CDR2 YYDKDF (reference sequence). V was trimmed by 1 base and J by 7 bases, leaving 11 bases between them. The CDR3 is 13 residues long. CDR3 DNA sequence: TGTGCCACCAGCAGAGGGGTAGGGGAGGAGCAGTACGTC. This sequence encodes CATSRGVGEEQYV.

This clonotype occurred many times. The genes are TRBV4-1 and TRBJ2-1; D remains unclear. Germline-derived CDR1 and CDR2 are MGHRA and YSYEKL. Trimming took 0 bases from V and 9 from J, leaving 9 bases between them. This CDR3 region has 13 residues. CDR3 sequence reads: CASSQDPQFEQFF. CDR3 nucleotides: TGCGCCAGCAGCCAAGACCCTCAATTTGAGCAGTTCTTC.

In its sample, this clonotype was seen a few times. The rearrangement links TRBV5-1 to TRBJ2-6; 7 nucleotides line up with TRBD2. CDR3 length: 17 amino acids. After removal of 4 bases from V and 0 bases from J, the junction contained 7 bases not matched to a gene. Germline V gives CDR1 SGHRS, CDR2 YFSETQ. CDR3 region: CASSTQGGSSGANVLTF. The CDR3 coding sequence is TGCGCCAGCAGCACGCAGGGAGGGAGCTCTGGGGCCAACGTCCTGACTTTC.

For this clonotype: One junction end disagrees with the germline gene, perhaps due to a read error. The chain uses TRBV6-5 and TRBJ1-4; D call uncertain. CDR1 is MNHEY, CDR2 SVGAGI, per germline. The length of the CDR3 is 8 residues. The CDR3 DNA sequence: TGTGCCAGGGGAAGCGTGGTTTTT. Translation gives CARGSVVF.

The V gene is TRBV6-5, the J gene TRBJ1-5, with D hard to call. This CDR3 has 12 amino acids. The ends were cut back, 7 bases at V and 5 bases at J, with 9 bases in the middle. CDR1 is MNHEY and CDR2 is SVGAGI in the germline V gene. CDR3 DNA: TGTGCCAGCACGGTCGGGTATCAGCCCCAGCATTTT. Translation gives CASTVGYQPQHF.

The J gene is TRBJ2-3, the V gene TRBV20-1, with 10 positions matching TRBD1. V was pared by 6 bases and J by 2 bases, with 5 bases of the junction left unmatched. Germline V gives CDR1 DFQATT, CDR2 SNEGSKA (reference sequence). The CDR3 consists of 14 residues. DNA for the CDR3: TGCAGTGCCTGGACAGGGGGGGACACAGATACGCAGTATTTT. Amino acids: CSAWTGGDTDTQYF.

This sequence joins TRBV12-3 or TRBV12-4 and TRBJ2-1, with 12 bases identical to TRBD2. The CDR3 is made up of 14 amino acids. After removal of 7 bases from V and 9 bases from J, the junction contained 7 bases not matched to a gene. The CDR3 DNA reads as TGTGCCAGCACCCCTAGCGGGGGGGCATCTGAGCAGTTCTTC. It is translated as CASTPSGGASEQFF.